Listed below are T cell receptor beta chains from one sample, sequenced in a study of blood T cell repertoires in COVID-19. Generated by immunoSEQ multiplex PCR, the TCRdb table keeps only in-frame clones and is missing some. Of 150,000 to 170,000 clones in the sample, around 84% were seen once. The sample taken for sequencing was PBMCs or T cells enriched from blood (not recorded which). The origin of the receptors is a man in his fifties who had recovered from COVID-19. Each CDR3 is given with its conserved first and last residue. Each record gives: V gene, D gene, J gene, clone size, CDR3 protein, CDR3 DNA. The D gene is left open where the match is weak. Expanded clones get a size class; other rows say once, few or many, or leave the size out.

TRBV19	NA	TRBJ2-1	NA	CASSIRSGSYNEQFF	TGTGCCAGTAGTATTAGGAGCGGCTCCTACAATGAGCAGTTCTTC
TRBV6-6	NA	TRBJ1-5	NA	CASIQARGQPQHF	TGTGCCAGCATTCAGGCCAGGGGTCAGCCCCAGCATTTT
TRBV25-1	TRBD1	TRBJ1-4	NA	CASSALGQGNEKLFF	TGTGCCAGCAGTGCACTGGGACAGGGGAATGAAAAACTGTTTTTT
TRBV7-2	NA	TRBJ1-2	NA	CASSRMSTLEAHGYTF	TGTGCCAGCAGCCGTATGTCCACTCTCGAAGCTCATGGCTACACCTTC
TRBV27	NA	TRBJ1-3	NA	CASSTDRYSGNTIYF	TGTGCCAGCAGCACCGACAGGTACTCTGGAAACACCATATATTTT
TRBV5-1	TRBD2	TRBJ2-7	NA	CASSYRAGGSYEQYF	TGCGCCAGCAGCTACCGAGCGGGGGGGTCCTACGAGCAGTACTTC
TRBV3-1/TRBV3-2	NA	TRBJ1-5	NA	CASSQNPSGVGQPQHF	TGTGCCAGCAGCCAGAACCCATCAGGGGTAGGTCAGCCCCAGCATTTT
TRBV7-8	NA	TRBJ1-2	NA	CASSLGSSGRGGYTF	TGTGCCAGCAGCCTAGGATCCTCTGGGAGAGGTGGCTACACCTTC
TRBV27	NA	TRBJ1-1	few	CASSLKRGTNTEAFF	TGTGCCAGCAGTTTAAAGCGGGGTACGAACACTGAAGCTTTCTTT
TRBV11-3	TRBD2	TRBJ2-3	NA	CASSLLTRGKGTDTQYF	TGTGCCAGCAGCTTACTAACGCGGGGGAAGGGCACAGATACGCAGTATTTT
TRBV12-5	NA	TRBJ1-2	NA	CASGQNYGYTF	TGTGCTAGTGGCCAGAACTATGGCTACACCTTC
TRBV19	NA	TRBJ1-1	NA	CASSVSVGGERTEAFF	TGTGCCAGTAGTGTTTCTGTAGGGGGTGAGCGCACTGAAGCTTTCTTT
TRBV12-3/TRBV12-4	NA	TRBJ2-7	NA	CASSLSQNYEQYF	TGTGCCAGCAGTTTATCACAGAACTACGAGCAGTACTTC
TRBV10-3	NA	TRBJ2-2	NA	CAISGTTLSELFF	TGTGCCATCAGTGGGACTACCCTCTCGGAGCTGTTTTTT
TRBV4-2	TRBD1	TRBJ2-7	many	CASSQDYGTGVDEQYF	TGTGCCAGCAGCCAAGATTACGGGACAGGGGTTGACGAGCAGTACTTC
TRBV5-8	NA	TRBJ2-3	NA	CASSLYYSSTDTQYF	TGTGCCAGCAGCTTGTATTATTCTAGCACAGATACGCAGTATTTT
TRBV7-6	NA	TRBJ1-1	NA	CASSTTSGNTEAFF	TGTGCCAGCAGCACAACCTCGGGTAACACTGAAGCTTTCTTT
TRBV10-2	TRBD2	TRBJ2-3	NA	CASSESGGGASADTQYF	TGCGCCAGCAGTGAGTCCGGCGGGGGGGCTTCGGCAGATACGCAGTATTTT
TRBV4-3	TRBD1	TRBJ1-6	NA	CASSRRDREDSPLHF	TGCGCCAGCAGCCGCAGGGACAGGGAAGATTCACCCCTCCACTTT
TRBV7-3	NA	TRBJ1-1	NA	CASSLHGMNTEAFF	TGTGCCAGCAGCTTACACGGGATGAACACTGAAGCTTTCTTT
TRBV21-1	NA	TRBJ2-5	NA	CASSKALPDREETQYF	TGTGCCAGCAGCAAAGCGCTCCCAGACAGGGAAGAGACCCAGTACTTC
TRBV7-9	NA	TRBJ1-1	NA	CASSLGGVNTEAFF	TGTGCCAGCAGCTTAGGGGGGGTGAACACTGAAGCTTTCTTT
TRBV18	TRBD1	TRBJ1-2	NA	CASSPRQGPIGGDGYTF	TGTGCCAGCTCACCGAGACAGGGCCCCATTGGAGGCGATGGCTACACCTTC
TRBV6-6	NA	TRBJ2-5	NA	CASRSPGGLRETQYF	TGTGCCAGCAGGTCCCCGGGGGGCCTAAGAGAGACCCAGTACTTC
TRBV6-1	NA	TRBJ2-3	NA	CASSEAPWGPSTDTQYF	TGTGCCAGCAGTGAAGCCCCGTGGGGGCCAAGCACAGATACGCAGTATTTT
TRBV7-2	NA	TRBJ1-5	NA	CASSLDQAGPQHF	TGTGCCAGCAGCTTAGACCAGGCGGGGCCCCAGCATTTT
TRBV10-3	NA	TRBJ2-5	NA	CAISDLETQYF	TGTGCCATCAGTGACCTCGAGACCCAGTACTTC
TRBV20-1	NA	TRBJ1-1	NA	CSAWGSEGAFF	TGCAGTGCTTGGGGCTCTGAAGGAGCTTTCTTT
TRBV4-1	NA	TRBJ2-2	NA	CASSRKDLGFTGELFF	TGCGCCAGCAGCCGGAAGGACTTGGGGTTCACCGGGGAGCTGTTTTTT
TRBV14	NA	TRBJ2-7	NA	CASSQGQTEQYF	TGTGCCAGCAGCCAAGGACAGACAGAGCAGTACTTC
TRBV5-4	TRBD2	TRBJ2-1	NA	CASSETSGAYNEQFF	TGTGCCAGCAGCGAAACTAGCGGGGCCTACAATGAGCAGTTCTTC
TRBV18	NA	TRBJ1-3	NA	CASSTESSGNTIYF	TGTGCCAGCTCAACAGAGAGCTCTGGAAACACCATATATTTT
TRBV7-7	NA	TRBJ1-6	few	CASSLVVTEYNSPLHF	TGTGCCAGCAGCTTAGTAGTTACAGAATATAATTCACCCCTCCACTTT
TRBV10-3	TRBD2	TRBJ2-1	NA	CAISESRVEGVRGGSYNEQFF	TGTGCCATCAGTGAGTCGCGGGTAGAGGGTGTACGGGGAGGGTCCTACAATGAGCAGTTCTTC
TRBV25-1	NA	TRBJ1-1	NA	CASSAGGRAFF	TGTGCCAGCAGTGCCGGGGGTAGAGCTTTCTTT
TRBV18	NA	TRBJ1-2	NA	CASSRGGGGDGYTF	TGTGCCAGCTCACGCGGCGGGGGTGGAGATGGCTACACCTTC
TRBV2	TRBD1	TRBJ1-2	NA	CASSRDLSTGEGYTF	TGTGCCAGCAGTCGAGACTTATCGACAGGGGAAGGCTACACCTTC
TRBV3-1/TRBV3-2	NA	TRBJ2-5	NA	CASSQEYTSYQETQYF	TGTGCCAGCAGCCAAGAGTATACTAGCTACCAAGAGACCCAGTACTTC
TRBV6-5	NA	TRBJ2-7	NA	CASSYYGRGAYEQYF	TGTGCCAGCAGTTACTATGGCAGGGGGGCCTACGAGCAGTACTTC
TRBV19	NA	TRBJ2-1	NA	CASRHGGSSYNEQFF	TGTGCCAGTAGACATGGAGGGAGCTCCTACAATGAGCAGTTCTTC
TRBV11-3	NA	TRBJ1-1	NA	CASSLDLVGEVNTEAFF	TGTGCCAGCAGCTTAGATTTGGTCGGGGAGGTGAACACTGAAGCTTTCTTT
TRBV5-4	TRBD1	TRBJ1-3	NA	CASSRDRGGGNTIYF	TGTGCCAGCAGTCGGGACAGGGGCGGTGGAAACACCATATATTTT
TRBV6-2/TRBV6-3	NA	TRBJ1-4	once	CASSSRGGQEKLFF	TGTGCCAGCAGCTCCCGGGGAGGGCAGGAAAAACTGTTTTTT
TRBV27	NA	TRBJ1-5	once	CASRGFGNQPQHF	TGTGCCAGCCGGGGGTTTGGCAATCAGCCCCAGCATTTT
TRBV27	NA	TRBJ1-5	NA	CASSSAQGYNQPQHF	TGTGCCAGCAGTTCAGCACAGGGTTACAATCAGCCCCAGCATTTT
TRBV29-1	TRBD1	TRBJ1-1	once	CSVGGGTGTEAFF	TGCAGCGTTGGGGGCGGGACAGGAACTGAAGCTTTCTTT
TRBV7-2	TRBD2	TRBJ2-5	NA	CASSLALAGGSETQYF	TGTGCCAGCAGCTTAGCGCTAGCGGGGGGGTCAGAGACCCAGTACTTC
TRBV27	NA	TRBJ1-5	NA	CASSSRQADQPQHF	TGTGCCAGCAGTTCGAGACAGGCAGATCAGCCCCAGCATTTT
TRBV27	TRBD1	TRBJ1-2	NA	CASSFLTDRGSGYGYTF	TGTGCCAGCAGTTTTTTGACAGACAGGGGGTCTGGCTATGGCTACACCTTC
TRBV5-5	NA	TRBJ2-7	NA	CASSLGGGAPYEQYF	TGTGCCAGCAGCTTGGGCGGGGGCGCGCCCTACGAGCAGTACTTC
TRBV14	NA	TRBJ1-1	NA	CASSPQGFGAFF	TGTGCCAGCAGCCCCCAGGGGTTCGGGGCTTTCTTT
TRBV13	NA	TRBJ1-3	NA	CASSPRQGRDTIYF	TGTGCCAGCAGCCCAAGGCAGGGTCGTGACACCATATATTTT
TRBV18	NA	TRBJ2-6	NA	CASSPLTSSGANVLTF	TGTGCCAGCTCACCACTTACGAGCTCTGGGGCCAACGTCCTGACTTTC
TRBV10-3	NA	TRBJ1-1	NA	CAISESGENTEAFF	TGTGCCATCAGTGAGTCAGGAGAGAACACTGAAGCTTTCTTT
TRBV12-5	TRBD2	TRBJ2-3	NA	CASAPGLETDTQYF	TGTGCTAGTGCTCCGGGACTAGAGACAGATACGCAGTATTTT
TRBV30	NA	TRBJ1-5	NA	CAWSWPGDRQPQHF	TGTGCCTGGAGTTGGCCAGGGGATCGGCAGCCCCAGCATTTT
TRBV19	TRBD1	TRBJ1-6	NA	CASSIQQGDGSPLHF	TGTGCCAGTAGTATTCAACAGGGGGACGGTTCACCCCTCCACTTT
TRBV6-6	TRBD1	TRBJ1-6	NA	CASRPTDRDNSPLHF	TGTGCCAGCAGACCCACCGACAGGGATAATTCACCCCTCCACTTT
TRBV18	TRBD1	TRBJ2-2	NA	CASSGQGIAGELFF	TGTGCCAGCTCAGGACAGGGGATAGCCGGGGAGCTGTTTTTT
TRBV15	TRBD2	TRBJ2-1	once	CATSRASGERRNEQFF	TGTGCCACCAGCAGGGCTAGCGGGGAAAGGAGGAATGAGCAGTTCTTC